This T cell receptor (beta chain) appears in the sequencing data of a study of blood T cells in healthy people across ages. Regarding the study as a whole: CMV infection status of these donors was not known.

The donors, all healthy, were Caucasians living in Russia, aged roughly 6 to 90. Germline values: CDR1 LNHDA, CDR2 SQIVND (reference sequence). The V gene end was trimmed by 7 bases and the J gene end by 3 bases; junction bases not matched to a gene: 7. This CDR3 region has 14 residues. Of note for this clonotype: Its antigen is as yet unknown.

PCR was performed a second time for 7 to 11 cycles using a sample-barcoded 5' primer and a J-beta primer mix. From each sample, at least 2.5 million paired-end reads containing CDR3 were obtained. TCRdb fed the 5' RACE reads into MiXCR, producing one record per CDR3 protein. Of 1.5 million to 2 million distinct CDR3 sequences listed, about 30% are singletons. This chain links TRBV19 with TRBJ1-2; 8 nucleotides agree with TRBD1. Input material: blood. This clonotype was obtained from a woman in her thirties in good health. For the CDR3, the DNA is TGTGCCAGTACGGACAGGGCCCCCTACTATGGCTACACCTTC. Protein sequence: CASTDRAPYYGYTF. Full variable domain (rest looked up from reference TRBV19 and TRBJ1-2): DGGITQSPKYLFRKEGQNVTLSCEQNLNHDAMYWYRQDPGQGLRLIYYSQIVNDFQKGDIAEGYSVSREKKESFPLTVTSAQKNPTAFYLCASTDRAPYYGYTFGSGTRLTVV.